This TCR beta chain was sequenced during a study of preoperative IRX-2 immunotherapy in early breast cancer. TCRdb keeps only in-frame clones here, not all; method: immunoSEQ multiplex PCR. The table shows about 67,000 clones, with approximately 93% occurring only once. The sample's treatment: preoperative locoregional IRX-2 cytokine immunotherapy. Samples came from a phase Ib trial of preoperative locoregional IRX-2 cytokine immunotherapy. CDR1 is ENHRY, CDR2 SYGVKD, per germline. With V trimmed by 4 bases and J by 1 base, 6 bases remained unmatched. The CDR3 totals 15 residues. The rearrangement joins TRBV10-3 to TRBJ2-5; 7 positions agree with TRBD1. The receptor comes from a human donor with breast cancer. Specimen collection occurred from a patient treated with IRX-2 immunotherapy. CDR3 bases: TGTGCCATCAGTGCCACGACAGGGAGCCAAGAGACCCAGTACTTC. Amino acid sequence: CAISATTGSQETQYF.